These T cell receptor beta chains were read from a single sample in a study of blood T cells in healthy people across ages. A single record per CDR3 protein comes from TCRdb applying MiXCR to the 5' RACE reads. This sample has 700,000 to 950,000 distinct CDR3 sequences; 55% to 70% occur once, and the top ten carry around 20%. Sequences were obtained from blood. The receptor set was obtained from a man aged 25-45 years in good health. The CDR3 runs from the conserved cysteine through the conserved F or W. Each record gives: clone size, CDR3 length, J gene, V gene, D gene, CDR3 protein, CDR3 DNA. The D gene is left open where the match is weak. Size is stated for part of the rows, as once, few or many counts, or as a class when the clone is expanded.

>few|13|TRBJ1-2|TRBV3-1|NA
CASSQDGPSGYTF
TGTGCCAGCAGCCAAGATGGTCCATCTGGCTACACCTTC
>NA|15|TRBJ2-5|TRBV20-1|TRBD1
CSGDRRLATSREQYF
TGCAGCGGGGACAGGCGCCTAGCCACCTCTCGGGAGCAGTACTTC
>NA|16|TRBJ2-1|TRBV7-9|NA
CASSPHSQRLVNEQFF
TGTGCCAGCAGCCCCCACTCCCAGCGACTAGTCAATGAGCAGTTCTTC
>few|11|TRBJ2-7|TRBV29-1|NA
CSVREVYEQYF
TGCAGCGTAAGGGAAGTCTACGAGCAGTACTTC
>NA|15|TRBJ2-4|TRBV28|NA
CASSPPGTTNAEQYF
TGTGCCAGCAGTCCTCCCGGGACAACTAATGCTGAGCAGTACTTC
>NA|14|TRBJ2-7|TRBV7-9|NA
CASSLDGGTYEQYF
TGTGCCAGCAGCTTAGATGGTGGGACCTACGAGCAGTACTTC
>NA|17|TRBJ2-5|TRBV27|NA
CASSLSGPTRKVVTQYF
TGTGCCAGCAGTTTATCAGGTCCGACCAGAAAGGTGGTAACCCAGTACTTC
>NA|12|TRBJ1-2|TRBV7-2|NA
CASSLSGLGYTF
TGTGCCAGCAGCTTGTCAGGGTTAGGCTACACCTTC
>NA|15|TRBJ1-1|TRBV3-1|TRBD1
CASSPWDREYTEAFF
TGTGCCAGCAGTCCTTGGGACAGGGAATATACTGAAGCTTTCTTT
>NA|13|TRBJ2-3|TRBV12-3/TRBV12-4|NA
CASRKTASYTQYF
TGTGCCAGCAGAAAGACAGCCTCTTATACGCAGTATTTT
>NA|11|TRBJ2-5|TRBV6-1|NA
CASKREPTQYF
TGTGCCAGCAAAAGGGAGCCGACCCAGTACTTC
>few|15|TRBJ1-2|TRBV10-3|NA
CAISESIGTAYGYTF
TGTGCCATCAGTGAGTCGATCGGGACGGCCTATGGCTACACCTTC
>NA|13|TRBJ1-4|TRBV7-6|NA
CASRGSSNEKLFF
TGTGCCAGCAGGGGGTCAAGTAATGAAAAACTGTTTTTT
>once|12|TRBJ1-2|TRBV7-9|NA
CASSPTRYGYTF
TGTGCCAGCAGCCCTACCCGTTATGGCTACACCTTC
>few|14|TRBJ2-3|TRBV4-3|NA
CASSQETTVSTQYF
TGCGCCAGCAGCCAAGAGACGACAGTTAGTACGCAGTATTTT
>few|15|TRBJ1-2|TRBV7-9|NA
CASSSPTRGNYGYTF
TGTGCCAGCAGCTCCCCTACGAGGGGTAACTATGGCTACACCTTC
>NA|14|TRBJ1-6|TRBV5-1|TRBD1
CASSQDREDSPLHF
TGCGCCAGCAGCCAGGACAGGGAGGATTCACCCCTCCACTTT
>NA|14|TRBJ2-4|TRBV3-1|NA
CASSQNREGNIQYF
TGTGCCAGCAGCCAAAACAGAGAAGGAAACATTCAGTACTTC
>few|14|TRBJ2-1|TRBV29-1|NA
CSVAGTAQDSEQFF
TGCAGTGTGGCCGGAACAGCTCAGGATAGTGAGCAGTTCTTC
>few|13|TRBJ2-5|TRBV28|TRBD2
CASSPAGEETQYF
TGTGCCAGCAGTCCAGCGGGGGAAGAGACCCAGTACTTC
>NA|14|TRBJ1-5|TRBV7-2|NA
CASSPRGARQPQHF
TGTGCCAGCAGCCCGAGGGGTGCTCGCCAGCCCCAGCATTTT
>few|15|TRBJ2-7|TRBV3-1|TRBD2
CASSQPSGSSHEQYF
TGTGCCAGCAGCCAGCCGAGCGGGAGTTCCCACGAGCAGTACTTC
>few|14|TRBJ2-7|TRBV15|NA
CATSTGTGTYEQYF
TGTGCCACCAGCACCGGGACGGGGACGTACGAGCAGTACTTC
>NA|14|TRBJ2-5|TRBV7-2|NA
CASSPGFIQETQYF
TGTGCCAGCAGCCCGGGCTTTATCCAAGAGACCCAGTACTTC
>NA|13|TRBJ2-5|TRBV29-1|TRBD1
CSVDRQGLETQYF
TGCAGCGTGGACAGACAGGGATTGGAGACCCAGTACTTC
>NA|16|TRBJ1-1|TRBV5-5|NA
CASNRLWDGPNTEAFF
TGTGCCAGCAACCGCCTTTGGGACGGACCGAACACTGAAGCTTTCTTT
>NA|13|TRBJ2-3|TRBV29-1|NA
CGGVARGGDTQYF
TGCGGCGGGGTAGCGAGAGGCGGAGATACGCAGTATTTT
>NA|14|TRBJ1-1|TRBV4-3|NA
CASSQDGRGTEAFF
TGCGCCAGCAGCCAAGATGGACGGGGAACTGAAGCTTTCTTT
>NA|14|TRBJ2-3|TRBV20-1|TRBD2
CSAEGAGPTDTQYF
TGCAGTGCTGAAGGAGCGGGACCCACAGATACGCAGTATTTT
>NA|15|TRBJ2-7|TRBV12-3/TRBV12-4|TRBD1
CASAPGTGHLEKQYF
TGTGCCAGCGCACCCGGGACAGGGCACTTGGAGAAGCAGTACTTC
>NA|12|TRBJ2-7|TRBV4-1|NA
CASSYPGSEQYF
TGCGCCAGCAGCTATCCTGGTAGCGAGCAGTACTTC
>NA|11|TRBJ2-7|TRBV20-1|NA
CSAREVGEQYF
TGCAGTGCTCGCGAGGTTGGCGAGCAGTACTTC
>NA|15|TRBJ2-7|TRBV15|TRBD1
CATSRERDRVYEQYF
TGTGCCACCAGCAGAGAGAGGGACAGGGTATACGAGCAGTACTTC
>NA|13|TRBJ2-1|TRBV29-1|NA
CSVESLAFNEQFF
TGCAGCGTTGAATCGCTAGCGTTCAATGAGCAGTTCTTC
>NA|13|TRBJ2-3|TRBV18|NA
CASSSPSGDTQYF
TGTGCCAGCTCCTCTCCCAGCGGGGATACGCAGTATTTT
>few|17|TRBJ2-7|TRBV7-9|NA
CASSLAAAGLIGRGQYF
TGTGCCAGCAGCTTGGCGGCCGCGGGTCTTATAGGACGGGGGCAGTACTTC
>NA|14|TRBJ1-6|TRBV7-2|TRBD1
CASRIQGADSPLHF
TGTGCCAGCAGGATACAGGGGGCCGATTCACCCCTCCACTTT
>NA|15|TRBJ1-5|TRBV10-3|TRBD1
CAISDPTGGGQPQHF
TGTGCCATCAGTGACCCGACAGGGGGCGGACAGCCCCAGCATTTT
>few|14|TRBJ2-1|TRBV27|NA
CASSTGTTYNEQFF
TGTGCCAGTAGTACCGGGACCACCTACAATGAGCAGTTCTTC
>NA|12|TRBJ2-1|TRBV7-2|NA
CASSVGGGQQFF
TGTGCCAGCAGCGTCGGGGGCGGACAGCAGTTCTTC
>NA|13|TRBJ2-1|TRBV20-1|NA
CSAPGPTTNEQFF
TGCAGTGCCCCAGGGCCCACTACCAATGAGCAGTTCTTC
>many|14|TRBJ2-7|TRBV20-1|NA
CSAQTTGLWNEQYF
TGCAGTGCTCAAACTACAGGGCTCTGGAACGAGCAGTACTTC
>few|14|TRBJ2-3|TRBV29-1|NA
CSVSVGDSTDTQYF
TGCAGCGTTTCCGTGGGGGACAGCACAGATACGCAGTATTTT
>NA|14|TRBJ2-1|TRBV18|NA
CASSPRSANNEQFF
TGTGCCAGCTCACCACGCTCAGCGAACAATGAGCAGTTCTTC
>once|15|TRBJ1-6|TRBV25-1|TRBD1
CASSEKDRGNSPLHF
TGTGCCAGCAGTGAAAAGGACAGGGGGAATTCACCCCTCCACTTT
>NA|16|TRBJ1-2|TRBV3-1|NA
CASSQGGGPTTYGYTF
TGTGCCAGCAGCCAGGGCGGGGGTCCAACGACCTATGGCTACACCTTC
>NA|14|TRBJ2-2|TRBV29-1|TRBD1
CSHGGQDDTGELFF
TGCAGCCACGGGGGACAGGACGACACCGGGGAGCTGTTTTTT
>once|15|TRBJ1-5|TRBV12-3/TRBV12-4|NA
CASSLWLNSNQPQHF
TGTGCCAGCAGTTTGTGGCTAAATAGCAATCAGCCCCAGCATTTT
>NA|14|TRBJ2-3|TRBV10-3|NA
CAIGPSTSTDTQYF
TGTGCCATCGGACCCTCTACTAGCACAGATACGCAGTATTTT
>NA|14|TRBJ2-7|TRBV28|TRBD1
CASRAGTGGYEQYF
TGTGCCAGCAGGGCCGGGACAGGGGGCTACGAGCAGTACTTC
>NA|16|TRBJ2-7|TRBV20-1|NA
CSAISNTGTSSYEQYF
TGCAGTGCTATATCAAATACGGGGACTTCTTCCTACGAGCAGTACTTC
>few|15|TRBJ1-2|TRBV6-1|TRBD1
CASSPPTGDNYGYTF
TGTGCCAGCTCCCCTCCGACAGGGGACAACTATGGCTACACCTTC
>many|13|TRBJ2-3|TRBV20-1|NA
CSTVRNVTDTQYF
TGCAGTACCGTACGTAATGTGACAGATACGCAGTATTTT